The clone carrying this T cell receptor (beta chain) was counted only a few times. A much larger clone differs by one base, so this may be a read error. CDR3 length: 16 amino acids. Using its own MiXCR run on the reads, TCRdb lists one record per CDR3 protein. The data hold about 490,000 distinct CDR3 sequences, with over 9% observed a single time. The data stem from a study of T cell repertoires in cytomegalovirus infection. The overall study: Evidence of both CMV infection and a matching HLA type came from public TCR beta signatures.

The chain couples TRBV12-3 or TRBV12-4 to TRBJ1-5; no definite D call. Sequencing was done on a sample of PBMCs. The origin of this receptor is a human donor in good health (CMV status not recorded). Some clones in this sample may be carry-over from other donors' samples. CDR3 in amino acids: CANSFLRRDSNQPQHF. The CDR3 DNA reads TGTGCCAACAGTTTTCTACGGAGGGATAGCAATCAGCCCCAGCATTTT.